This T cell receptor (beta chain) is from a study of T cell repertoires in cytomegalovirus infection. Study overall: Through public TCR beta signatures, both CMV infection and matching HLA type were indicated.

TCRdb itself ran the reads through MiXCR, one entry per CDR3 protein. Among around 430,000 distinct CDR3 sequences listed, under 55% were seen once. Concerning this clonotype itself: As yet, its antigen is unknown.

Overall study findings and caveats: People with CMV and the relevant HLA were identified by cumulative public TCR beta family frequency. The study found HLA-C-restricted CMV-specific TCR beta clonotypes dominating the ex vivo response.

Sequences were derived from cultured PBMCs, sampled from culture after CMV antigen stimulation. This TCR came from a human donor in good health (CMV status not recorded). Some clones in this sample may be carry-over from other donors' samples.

The CDR3: CASSFGGDGYTF. CDR3 in DNA: TGTGCCAGCAGTTTCGGGGGCGATGGCTACACCTTC. The chain links TRBV6-6 to TRBJ1-2; D is possibly TRBD1 (6 bases). The CDR3 loop spans 12 amino acids. Germline lookup yields CDR1 MNHNY and CDR2 SVGAGI (reference sequence). Trimming left V 4 bases short and J 6 bases short, with 9 bases between.